This TCR beta chain originates from a study of T cell responses to AZD1222 COVID-19 vaccine. Findings of the study overall: Of spike-specific TCRs, nearly half reportedly target regions left unmutated in variants.

For this clone: The antigen remains undetermined.

The assay was immunoSEQ multiplex PCR, and TCRdb's table has in-frame clones only and misses some. Here the sample spans under 150,000 clones, 85% to 95% being singletons. Germline lookup yields CDR1 MGHDK and CDR2 SYGVNS. The CDR3 is 16 amino acids. The J segment lost 4 bases and the V segment lost 7 bases, leaving 12 bases of the junction unmatched. Sequencing was performed on peripheral blood, taken on day 0 of AZD1222 vaccination. The genes are TRBV25-1 and TRBJ1-3; TRBD1 agrees at 8 bases. This sequence originates from an adult in good health. The chain's CDR3 is CASTGGQGRGGNTIYF. For the CDR3, the DNA is TGTGCCAGCACAGGAGGACAGGGTCGTGGGGGAAACACCATATATTTT.